Below, 20 T cell receptor beta chains from the same sample are listed, as sequenced in a study of cytomegalovirus exposure and HLA in healthy donors. The PCR contained 60 Vbeta and 13 Jbeta primers. Profiling relied on immunoSEQ multiplex PCR, and the TCRdb table lists in-frame clones only, not all of them. In the table there are about 160,000 clones, roughly 88% of which are singletons. The specimen sequenced was PBMCs. The receptor set was obtained from a woman aged 18 to 35 in good health and CMV-seronegative.

The chain has TRBV19 and TRBJ1-3; the D gene is possibly TRBD1 (6 bases). There are 14 residues in the CDR3. Germline CDR1 LNHDA, CDR2 SQIVND (reference sequence). V lost 6 bases to trimming and J lost 2 bases, with 11 bases between them. The CDR3 spells CASSQQGAGNTIYF. CDR3 coding DNA: TGTGCCAGTAGCCAACAGGGTGCTGGAAACACCATATATTTT.

In nucleotides, the CDR3 is TGCGCCAGCAGCCAAGATGGGTATTTGGGACAGAACCTTAACTATGGCTACACCTTC. Translated, it gives CASSQDGYLGQNLNYGYTF. The genes are TRBV4-1 and TRBJ1-2, with TRBD1 identical over 7 bases. There are 19 residues in the CDR3. The J segment lost 1 base and the V segment lost 0 bases, leaving 14 bases of the junction unmatched. The germline V gene encodes CDR1 MGHRA and CDR2 YSYEKL.

The rearrangement uses TRBV29-1 and TRBJ1-3; D gene unclear. The CDR3 loop spans 14 amino acids. Trimming shortened V by 6 bases and J by 0 bases, and 12 bases separated the two germline ends. The germline CDR1 and CDR2 sequences are SQVTM and ANQGSEA. CDR3 sequence: CSVDPGSSGNTIYF. CDR3 coding DNA: TGCAGCGTCGACCCCGGGTCCTCTGGAAACACCATATATTTT.

The CDR3 region is CASTTGGYGYTF. The CDR3 coding sequence is TGTGCCAGCACGACAGGGGGCTATGGCTACACCTTC. The gene calls are TRBV28 and TRBJ1-2; TRBD1 matches at 9 bases. The ends lost 7 bases at V and 4 bases at J; junction bases unmatched: 1. Germline V gives CDR1 MDHEN, CDR2 SYDVKM. The CDR3 is 12 amino acids.

The chain employs TRBV18 and TRBJ2-1; 9 nucleotides line up with TRBD1. J gave up 8 bases and V 4 bases, and 6 bases lay outside the gene matches. The CDR3 extends over 14 amino acids. Germline-derived CDR1 and CDR2 are KGHSH and LQKENI. In DNA form, the CDR3 reads TGTGCCAGCTCACGGGGAACAGGGGGCTATGAGCAGTTCTTC. Residues: CASSRGTGGYEQFF.

V gene TRBV5-6 combines with J gene TRBJ2-7, with TRBD2 identical over 14 bases. CDR3 length equals 16 residues. Per germline, CDR1 SGHDT and CDR2 YYEEEE. V dropped 3 bases and J dropped 3; count of bases not matched to a gene: 5. The CDR3 DNA reads as TGTGCCAGCAGCTCAAAGGGACTAGCGGGGGTCTACGAGCAGTACTTC. Translated: CASSSKGLAGVYEQYF.

The chain carries TRBV19 and TRBJ1-1; TRBD1 is a possible D gene (6 bases). The CDR3 consists of 15 residues. V lost 2 bases, J lost 0 bases, and 10 bases lay in between. Looked up from germline, CDR1 is LNHDA and CDR2 is SQIVND (reference sequence). The CDR3 nucleotides read TGTGCCAGTAGTATAAAACAGGGTATGAACACTGAAGCTTTCTTT. Encoded protein: CASSIKQGMNTEAFF.

This chain connects TRBV28 to TRBJ2-7; TRBD1 might be the D (5 bases). V was shortened by 5 bases and J by 5 bases, with 19 bases between the two germline ends. CDR3 length equals 15 residues. Germline CDR1 is MDHEN and CDR2 is SYDVKM. CDR3 region: CASSPSGPRAHEQYF. The DNA of the CDR3 is TGTGCCAGCAGTCCCTCTGGGCCCAGGGCGCACGAGCAGTACTTC.

CDR3 nucleotides: TGTGCCTGGAGTGGGGGAGCGGGACTCGTCGGGAACTATGGCTACACCTTC. Protein sequence: CAWSGGAGLVGNYGYTF. V gene TRBV30 combines with J gene TRBJ1-2; D is perhaps TRBD1 (5 bases). The V gene's germline CDR1 is GTSNPN and CDR2 SVGIG (reference sequence). The CDR3 covers 17 residues. The V end was cut by 1 base, the J end by 2 bases, with 20 bases between.

J is TRBJ2-5 and V is TRBV5-4, with D possibly being TRBD2 (5 bases). V lost 2 bases to trimming and J lost 5 bases, with 13 bases between them. The V gene's germline CDR1 is SGHNT and CDR2 YYREEE (reference sequence). There are 14 residues in the CDR3. DNA of the CDR3: TGTGCCAGCAGCTTCGACCCCTCGGGGGAGACCCAGTACTTC. Its translation is CASSFDPSGETQYF. The entire variable domain, with the rest obtained from reference TRBV5-4 and TRBJ2-5, is as follows: ETGVTQSPTHLIKTRGQQVTLRCSSQSGHNTVSWYQQALGQGPQFIFQYYREEENGRGNFPPRFSGLQFPNYSSELNVNALELDDSALYLCASSFDPSGETQYFGPGTRLLVL.

The V and J genes are TRBV7-2 and TRBJ2-2, with D tentatively TRBD1 (6 bases). The CDR3 loop spans 16 amino acids. V shed 5 bases and J shed 4 bases, with 17 bases lying between them. Germline loops: CDR1 SGHTA, CDR2 FQGNSA. The CDR3 protein is CASSESSGTFTGELFF. Written as DNA, the CDR3 is TGTGCCAGCAGCGAATCTTCCGGGACATTCACCGGGGAGCTGTTTTTT.

The chain is built from TRBV15 and TRBJ1-1; D is possibly TRBD1 (5 bases). Germline loops: CDR1 LNHNV, CDR2 YYDKDF (reference sequence). The CDR3 runs to 15 residues. V dropped 2 bases and J dropped 4 bases, with 14 bases sitting between them. The CDR3 is CATSRSDKWATEAFF. CDR3 nucleotide sequence: TGTGCCACCAGCAGATCGGACAAGTGGGCCACTGAAGCTTTCTTT.

The J gene is TRBJ2-7, the V gene TRBV16, with TRBD1 matching 8 bases. This CDR3 has 15 residues. Unmatched junction bases numbered 6, after V lost 4 bases and J lost 1 base. Germline V CDR1 and CDR2: KGHSY, FQNENV. The CDR3 reads CASSPSGQGSYEQYF. CDR3 in DNA: TGTGCCAGCAGCCCATCCGGACAGGGATCCTACGAGCAGTACTTC.

CDR3 amino acids: CASSEIPGTEAFF. In nucleotides, the CDR3 is TGTGCCAGCAGTGAAATCCCGGGCACTGAAGCTTTCTTT. The chain couples TRBV6-1 to TRBJ1-1; no clear D gene. Trimming shortened V by 2 bases and J by 4 bases, and 8 bases separated the two germline ends. Germline values: CDR1 MNHNS, CDR2 SASEGT. The CDR3 is 13 residues long.

The rearrangement uses TRBV2 and TRBJ1-5, with TRBD1 matching over 10 bases. Germline loops: CDR1 SNHLY, CDR2 FYNNEI. Trimming at V came to 6 bases and at J to 6 bases, leaving 5 bases not matched to a gene. The CDR3 is made up of 14 amino acids. The CDR3 region is CASRGDRGAQPQHF. Written as DNA, the CDR3 is TGTGCCAGCAGAGGGGACAGGGGTGCTCAGCCCCAGCATTTT.

In this sample, this clone turned up a few times. The chain joins TRBV19 to TRBJ2-2; perhaps TRBD1 as D (5 bases). The CDR3 sequence is 13 residues long. Germline-derived CDR1 and CDR2 are LNHDA and SQIVND (reference sequence). V dropped 5 bases and J dropped 7 bases, with 11 bases sitting between them. Written as DNA, the CDR3 is TGTGCCAGTAGTTTCAGGGTTGACGGGGAGCTGTTTTTT. This codes for CASSFRVDGELFF.

J is TRBJ1-1 and V is TRBV5-1; D might be TRBD1 (6 bases). V dropped 5 bases and J dropped 1 base, with 12 bases sitting between them. Germline V gene sequence: CDR1 SGHRS, CDR2 YFSETQ. The CDR3 spans 14 residues. Written as DNA, the CDR3 is TGCGCCAGCAGGAAACAGGGCGGGAACACTGAAGCTTTCTTT. Translation gives CASRKQGGNTEAFF.

The table lists this clone with a few counts. The chain uses TRBV7-9 and TRBJ1-2, with 10 bases fitting TRBD1. The CDR3 length is 15 residues. CDR1 SEHNR and CDR2 FQNEAQ come from the germline V gene (reference sequence). J was trimmed by 2 bases and V by 5 bases; bases with no gene match: 5. DNA of the CDR3: TGTGCCAGCAGCCCCCGGGACAGGGGAAACTATGGCTACACCTTC. Translation gives CASSPRDRGNYGYTF.

The chain carries TRBV27 and TRBJ2-1, with a tentative D call TRBD1 (6 bases). Germline CDR1 and CDR2: MNHEY and SMNVEV (reference sequence). The length of the CDR3 is 13 residues. The V gene lost 6 bases and the J gene lost 7 bases, with 13 bases spanning the gap. The CDR3 nucleotides read TGTGCCAGCAGGCTGTTGGGGGCGAATGAGCAGTTCTTC. The encoded protein is CASRLLGANEQFF.

As regards this clone: The junction does not match germline at one end; this may be a read error. V gene TRBV28 combines with J gene TRBJ2-4; D unresolved. Germline V gene lookup returns CDR1 MDHEN and CDR2 SYDVKM. The CDR3 spans 17 residues. The DNA of the CDR3 is TGTGCCAGCAGTTTCTTTCTCAGACGGCAACAAAAAAACAGTCAGTACTTC. Translated, it gives CASSFFLRRQQKNSQYF. Supplemented by reference TRBV28 and TRBJ2-4, the full variable domain reads DVKVTQSSRYLVKRTGEKVFLECVQDMDHENMFWYRQDPGLGLRLIYFSYDVKMKEKGDIPEGYSVSREKKERFSLILESASTNQTSMYLCASSFFLRRQQKNSQYFGAGTRLSVL.